The 9 T cell receptor beta chains presented below share a single source sample, sequenced in a study of shared clonotypes between healthy human individuals. Sequencing used immunoSEQ multiplex PCR; TCRdb keeps in-frame clones, though not all of them. Seen here are some 630,000 clones, about two thirds observed once, and the top ten hold around 1.8%. The specimen was memory CD4+ T cells sorted from blood. Specified subset: CD45RA-negative fraction. Receptors were obtained from a woman in her 30s in good health.

A few counts support this clone. This rearrangement joins TRBV7-7 to TRBJ2-2; 8 bases line up with TRBD1. The CDR3 runs 17 residues. J was trimmed by 4 bases and V by 1 base; bases with no gene match: 8. Germline CDR1 and CDR2: SSHAT and FNYEAQ (reference sequence). In DNA, the CDR3 is TGTGCCAGCAGCTTAGGTGCGACAGGGGCCTCCACCGGGGAGCTGTTTTTT. It specifies CASSLGATGASTGELFF. Full variable domain (missing parts from reference TRBV7-7 and TRBJ2-2): GAGVSQSPRYKVTKRGQDVTLRCDPISSHATLYWYQQALGQGPEFLTYFNYEAQPDKSGLPSDRFSAERPEGSISTLTIQRTEQRDSAMYRCASSLGATGASTGELFFGEGSRLTVL.

V is TRBV4-1 and J is TRBJ2-7; D is perhaps TRBD1 (6 bases). Germline assignment: CDR1 MGHRA and CDR2 YSYEKL. V lost 4 bases and J lost 4, with 11 bases in between. The CDR3 is 13 residues long. CDR3 coding DNA: TGCGCCAGCAGCCTAGCGACAGGATACGAGCAGTACTTC. This sequence encodes CASSLATGYEQYF.

The rearrangement uses TRBV6-5 and TRBJ2-7; 9 bases match TRBD2. Unmatched junction bases numbered 11, after V lost 2 bases and J lost 9 bases. The CDR3 loop spans 15 amino acids. Germline-derived CDR1 and CDR2 are MNHEY and SVGAGI. The CDR3 reads CASSYQAGGSVWQYF. CDR3 nucleotides: TGTGCCAGCAGTTACCAAGCGGGAGGATCGGTGTGGCAGTACTTC.

The rearrangement links TRBV5-1 to TRBJ2-2; 8 nucleotides agree with TRBD1. The germline V gene encodes CDR1 SGHRS and CDR2 YFSETQ. The length of the CDR3 is 16 residues. The V segment lost 3 bases and the J segment 7 bases; nucleotides outside the gene matches: 11. The DNA for the CDR3 is TGCGCCAGCAGCTGGATGACAGGGGCGAGTGTCGGGGAGCTGTTTTTT. Amino acids: CASSWMTGASVGELFF.

This clone was found a few times. The chain uses TRBV23-1 and TRBJ2-7; tentatively, D is TRBD1 (6 bases). TRBV23-1 is labeled an ORF, and its function is uncertain. The CDR3 sequence is 15 residues long. V was cut by 1 base and J by 3 bases, with 13 bases left in between. For the CDR3, the DNA is TGCGCCAGCAGTCAATTCCATGAACAGGGCTACGAGCAGTACTTC. Translating gives CASSQFHEQGYEQYF.

The gene calls are TRBV10-3 and TRBJ1-2; 7 bases map to TRBD1. V shed 10 bases and J 6 bases; nucleotides not matched to a gene: 17. CDR3 length equals 15 residues. CDR1 and CDR2 from the germline V gene are ENHRY and SYGVKD. The CDR3 spells CATRPGGDRTDGYTF. The CDR3 nucleotides are TGTGCCACCCGCCCAGGGGGGGATCGAACCGATGGCTACACCTTC.

The chain couples TRBV6-5 to TRBJ2-5; 8 nucleotides match TRBD2. J lost 5 bases, V lost 0 bases, and 5 bases had no gene match. This CDR3 has 15 amino acids. CDR1 and CDR2 (germline): MNHEY, SVGAGI. For the CDR3, the DNA is TGTGCCAGCAGTTACTCGGGAGCGGGAGTGGAGACCCAGTACTTC. This sequence encodes CASSYSGAGVETQYF.

This clone was seen a handful of times. The chain uses TRBV28 and TRBJ1-5, with D possibly matching TRBD1 (5 bases). This CDR3 region has 15 residues. Germline CDR1 and CDR2: MDHEN and SYDVKM. The V gene lost 8 bases and the J gene lost 10 bases, with 24 bases spanning the gap. In DNA, the CDR3 is TGTGCCAGCGAAAGTGGGACGGACCGTACGGTCCCCCAGCATTTT. This translates into CASESGTDRTVPQHF.

The rearrangement joins TRBV6-5 to TRBJ1-6; D is perhaps TRBD1 (6 bases). V dropped 0 bases and J dropped 10 bases, with 10 bases sitting between them. The CDR3 has 14 residues. Germline CDR1 MNHEY, CDR2 SVGAGI. CDR3 sequence: CASSYSGQTSPLHF. The CDR3 DNA reads as TGTGCCAGCAGTTACTCGGGACAAACCTCACCCCTCCACTTT.